This is a list of T cell receptor beta chains from one sample in a study of shared clonotypes between healthy human individuals. Sequencing used immunoSEQ multiplex PCR; TCRdb keeps in-frame clones, though not all of them. The table has some 2.1 million clones, approximately 94% seen once. Sequenced sample: naive CD8+ T cells sorted from blood. The receptors here all came from a man between 18 and 35 years old in good health. Each CDR3 is given with its conserved first and last residue. D genes are given only for firm matches. The size entry is marked missing in some rows and otherwise reads once, few, many or a size class.

once	TRBD1	TRBJ2-7	TRBV27	TGTGCCAGCAGTTTATCCCCGGGGACAGGGGACTACGAGCAGTACTTC	CASSLSPGTGDYEQYF
-	-	TRBJ1-1	TRBV6-5	TGTGCCAGCACTGGGCTCGGGGATAACACTGAAGCTTTCTTT	CASTGLGDNTEAFF
-	-	TRBJ2-1	TRBV6-6	TGTGCCAGCAGTTACTCGGGGAATTACGATGAGCAGTTCTTC	CASSYSGNYDEQFF
-	-	TRBJ2-7	TRBV6-1	TGTGCCAGCAGTGAGGCAGACTATCCCTACGAGCAGTACTTC	CASSEADYPYEQYF
-	-	TRBJ2-1	TRBV6-5	TGTGCCAGCAGTATAGGGACGGCCTACAATGAGCAGTTCTTC	CASSIGTAYNEQFF
-	-	TRBJ2-3	TRBV4-3	TGCGCCAGCAGCCAAGAACCGGGAGCAGATACGCAGTATTTT	CASSQEPGADTQYF
-	-	TRBJ2-1	TRBV5-1	TGCGCCAGCAGCGGGTCTCAGCAGTTCTTC	CASSGSQQFF
once	TRBD2	TRBJ2-3	TRBV7-6	TGTGCCAGCAGCTTAGCTAGCGGGAGGGCCACAGATACGCAGTATTTT	CASSLASGRATDTQYF
-	TRBD2	TRBJ2-7	TRBV28	TGTGCCAGCGGATTGGGCGGGGGGGCCTACGAGCAGTACTTC	CASGLGGGAYEQYF
-	-	TRBJ2-7	TRBV5-1	TGCGCCAGCAGGGGCCCCCAGGCGGGACGCCTAGACGAGCAGTACTTC	CASRGPQAGRLDEQYF
once	-	TRBJ1-1	TRBV5-1	TGCGCCAGCAGCTTGGTATGGGGAACTGAAGCTTTCTTT	CASSLVWGTEAFF
once	-	TRBJ2-1	TRBV4-2	TGTGCCAGCAGCCAGGACCCCGGCGGGGGCGAATACAATGAGCAGTTCTTC	CASSQDPGGGEYNEQFF
-	-	TRBJ2-5	TRBV28	TGTGCCAGCAGTTTATCTCCGGGGAACCAAGAGACCCAGTACTTC	CASSLSPGNQETQYF
-	-	TRBJ2-2	TRBV4-2	TGTGCCAGCAGCCAAGATCTCCCCCCGCAGGTGAACACCGGGGAGCTGTTTTTT	CASSQDLPPQVNTGELFF
-	TRBD1	TRBJ2-2	TRBV7-3	TGTGCCAGCAGCCCCCTCTTGACAGGGAGCACCGGGGAGCTGTTTTTT	CASSPLLTGSTGELFF
-	TRBD1	TRBJ2-7	TRBV28	TGTGCCAGCAGTTTTCCCTGGACAGGCTACGAGCAGTACTTC	CASSFPWTGYEQYF
-	TRBD2	TRBJ2-3	TRBV5-4	TGTGCCAGCAGCTTGGATAGCGGGGGACCAGATACGCAGTATTTT	CASSLDSGGPDTQYF
-	TRBD1	TRBJ2-6	TRBV27	TGTGCCAGCAGCTACACAGGGGTCGCTGGGGCCAACGTCCTGACTTTC	CASSYTGVAGANVLTF
-	-	TRBJ2-5	TRBV15	TGTGCCACCAGCAGAGATTTTCGACGGGGACCCGAACAGACCCAAGAGACCCAGTACTTC	CATSRDFRRGPEQTQETQYF
once	-	TRBJ2-2	TRBV6-5	TGTGCCAGCAGTTACTCGAGTCAGGTCAACACCGGGGAGCTGTTTTTT	CASSYSSQVNTGELFF
-	-	TRBJ1-1	TRBV28	TGTGCCAGCAGTTCAAGGGAAGGGAACACTGAAGCTTTCTTT	CASSSREGNTEAFF
few	TRBD1	TRBJ2-2	TRBV19	TGTGCCAGTAGTACGACAGGGGCCGGGGAGCTGTTTTTT	CASSTTGAGELFF
-	TRBD2	TRBJ2-1	TRBV13	TGTGCCAGCAGCTCGACTAGCGGGGGGTACTACAATGAGCAGTTCTTC	CASSSTSGGYYNEQFF
-	-	TRBJ1-1	TRBV7-9	TGTGCCAGCAGCATCACGGACGCATACACTGAAGCTTTCTTT	CASSITDAYTEAFF
-	TRBD1	TRBJ1-6	TRBV2	TGTGCCAGCAGTGTGGGTCCAGGACAGGGAAATTCACCCCTCCACTTT	CASSVGPGQGNSPLHF
-	-	TRBJ2-7	TRBV6-1	TGTGCCAGCACGGGGGACACCTACGAGCAGTACTTC	CASTGDTYEQYF
-	TRBD2	TRBJ2-1	TRBV9	TGTGCCAGCAGCGGCGCTAGCGGGGTTGCCTACAATGAGCAGTTCTTC	CASSGASGVAYNEQFF
once	-	TRBJ2-5	TRBV27	TGTGCCACCACCAAGATCCCCGGGACTCCGGAGGAGACCCAGTACTTC	CATTKIPGTPEETQYF
-	-	TRBJ1-2	TRBV7-2	TGTGCCAGCAGCTTAGGGGGATTGGATGGCTACACCTTC	CASSLGGLDGYTF
-	TRBD1	TRBJ2-1	TRBV4-3	TGCGCCAGCAGCCAAGAAAGGACAGGGGTAGTCTACAATGAGCAGTTCTTC	CASSQERTGVVYNEQFF
-	-	TRBJ2-1	TRBV15	TGTGCCACCAGCAGTTTCGCAGGGGGGTCGGCCAATGAGCAGTTCTTC	CATSSFAGGSANEQFF
-	-	TRBJ1-3	TRBV9	TGTGCCAGCAGCTGGGGGGACGGAAACACCATATATTTT	CASSWGDGNTIYF
-	-	TRBJ2-7	TRBV13	TGTGCCAGCAGCTCCTCGGGACCTGTGGACGAGCAGTACTTC	CASSSSGPVDEQYF
-	TRBD1	TRBJ1-4	TRBV9	TGTGCCAGCAGCGTAGGGGGACAGTCTAATGAAAAACTGTTTTTT	CASSVGGQSNEKLFF
-	TRBD1	TRBJ1-2	TRBV10-1	TGCGCCAGCAGTGAGTCGAACGACAGGGGTTGGGATGGCTACACCTTC	CASSESNDRGWDGYTF
-	-	TRBJ2-2	TRBV6-1	TGTGCCAGCAGTGAAGCGTCTGATACCGGGGAGCTGTTTTTT	CASSEASDTGELFF
-	-	TRBJ2-7	TRBV6-5	TGTGCCAGCAGTTACTCGACACAGGCTGCCTACGAGCAGTACTTC	CASSYSTQAAYEQYF
-	TRBD2	TRBJ2-7	TRBV7-9	TGTGCCAGCAGCATAGCGGGGGGAAGCTCCTACGAGCAGTACTTC	CASSIAGGSSYEQYF
-	-	TRBJ1-2	TRBV21-1	TGTGCCAGCGCCCTAGGACAGGGGGCGATATCCGGCGGCTACACCTTC	CASALGQGAISGGYTF
-	TRBD2	TRBJ2-5	TRBV13	TGTGCCAGCAGCTTAGTTGGCGGGGGGGCGCGGGAGACCCAGTACTTC	CASSLVGGGARETQYF
-	-	TRBJ1-1	TRBV29-1	TGCAGCGTTGAAAAAGGGGCCTTAACTGAAGCTTTCTTT	CSVEKGALTEAFF
once	-	TRBJ2-7	TRBV27	TGTGCCAGCAGTTTAGACCGAAGCTCCTACGAGCAGTACTTC	CASSLDRSSYEQYF
-	TRBD1	TRBJ2-5	TRBV5-1	TGCGCCAGCAGCTTGGAGGCAGGGACAGGAGAGACCCAGTACTTC	CASSLEAGTGETQYF
once	-	TRBJ2-7	TRBV7-8	TGTGCCAGCAGCTTAGACCCCAGCGGGCCCGCGTACGAGCAGTACTTC	CASSLDPSGPAYEQYF
-	-	TRBJ2-7	TRBV5-3	TGTGCCAGAAGCTTGGAGGGGCTCTACGAGCAGTACTTC	CARSLEGLYEQYF
-	-	TRBJ2-1	TRBV20-1	TGCAGTGCTAGAGTCGTAAATGAGCAGTTCTTC	CSARVVNEQFF
-	-	TRBJ2-1	TRBV7-9	TGTGCCAGCAGCTTTCGGGACACCACCTACAATGAGCAGTTCTTC	CASSFRDTTYNEQFF
-	-	TRBJ1-1	TRBV5-6	TGTGCCAGCAGCTTGTTGACTCGGGGGGACACTGAAGCTTTCTTT	CASSLLTRGDTEAFF
-	-	TRBJ2-2	TRBV5-8	TGTGCCAGCAGCCCTGGCACCGGGGAGCTGTTTTTT	CASSPGTGELFF
-	-	TRBJ1-1	TRBV6-1	TGTGCCAGCGAAACAGGGCAGATGAACACTGAAGCTTTCTTT	CASETGQMNTEAFF
-	-	TRBJ1-2	TRBV19	TGTGCCAGTAGTACGGGATTGGGGGTAGACTATGGCTACACCTTC	CASSTGLGVDYGYTF
-	-	TRBJ2-7	TRBV7-9	TGTGCCAGCAGCTTAGCGGTGGGGGGAACCTACGAGCAGTACTTC	CASSLAVGGTYEQYF
-	TRBD2	TRBJ2-1	TRBV27	TGTGCCAGCAGTATCCATAGCGGGGGGGCAGGTGAGCAGTTCTTC	CASSIHSGGAGEQFF
once	-	TRBJ1-1	TRBV5-1	TGCGCCAGCAGCCCACTCGGGCAATCGAACACTGAAGCTTTCTTT	CASSPLGQSNTEAFF
once	TRBD1	TRBJ1-1	TRBV12-5	TGTGCTAGTGGTTTGGTACTCAGGGGACAGGCTTTCTTT	CASGLVLRGQAFF
-	-	TRBJ1-2	TRBV5-1	TGCGCCAGCAGCTCGGACTCAGGGTTGGGCTATGGCTACACCTTC	CASSSDSGLGYGYTF